Below, 32 T cell receptor beta chains from the same sample are listed, as sequenced in a study of blood T cell repertoires in COVID-19. The assay was immunoSEQ multiplex PCR, and TCRdb's table has in-frame clones only and misses some. The sample consists of 100,000 or so clones, about 89% of them appearing once. Sequenced material: peripheral blood. The receptors were sampled from a human donor with acute or convalescent COVID-19. The donor label of this sample is uncertain.

The CDR3 DNA reads as TGCGCCAGCAGCTTGGAACTAGCTGCCAAAAACATTCAGTACTTC. Its translation: CASSLELAAKNIQYF. V and J are TRBV5-1 and TRBJ2-4; D perhaps matches TRBD2 (6 bases). The CDR3 is made up of 15 amino acids. CDR1 is SGHRS, CDR2 YFSETQ, per germline. Trimming shortened V by 0 bases and J by 1 base, and 8 bases separated the two germline ends.

The count of this clone is one. The J gene is TRBJ2-1, the V gene TRBV27, with 7 positions matching TRBD1. CDR1 and CDR2 (germline): MNHEY, SMNVEV (reference sequence). V trimming: 5 bases; J trimming: 7 bases; junction bases outside the gene matches: 11. The CDR3 totals 15 residues. CDR3 nucleotide sequence: TGTGCCAGCAGTCGTTTAGACACAGGGGCGAATGAGCAGTTCTTC. It yields the protein CASSRLDTGANEQFF.

The chain links TRBV5-1 to TRBJ2-2; 8 bases match TRBD2. The CDR3 has 16 amino acids. Per germline, CDR1 SGHRS and CDR2 YFSETQ. V trimming: 0 bases; J trimming: 0 bases; junction bases outside the gene matches: 1. CDR3 sequence: CASSLAGLANTGELFF. The CDR3 DNA reads TGCGCCAGCAGCTTGGCGGGACTAGCGAACACCGGGGAGCTGTTTTTT.

This clone was counted only a few times. CDR3 sequence: CAISEQGDVAEAFF. For the CDR3, the DNA is TGTGCCATCAGTGAACAGGGAGATGTCGCTGAAGCTTTCTTT. This rearrangement joins TRBV10-3 to TRBJ1-1; D perhaps matches TRBD1 (6 bases). The length of the CDR3 is 14 residues. In germline, CDR1 is ENHRY, CDR2 SYGVKD. V was shortened by 3 bases and J by 6 bases, with 14 bases between the two germline ends.

J is TRBJ2-5 and V is TRBV7-7; TRBD2 aligns across 7 bases. Germline V gives CDR1 SSHAT, CDR2 FNYEAQ (reference sequence). CDR3 length: 15 residues. With V trimmed by 5 bases and J by 5 bases, 11 bases remained unmatched. The CDR3 here is CASSQTAGVWETQYF. The CDR3, as DNA: TGTGCCAGCAGCCAGACGGCGGGAGTGTGGGAGACCCAGTACTTC.

V usage is TRBV4-2 and J usage is TRBJ1-1; 7 positions agree with TRBD1. CDR3 length: 15 residues. In germline, CDR1 is LGHNA, CDR2 YNFKEQ. With V trimmed by 2 bases and J by 1 base, 4 bases remained unmatched. The chain's CDR3 is CASSQYDRENTEAFF. The CDR3 region has the DNA TGTGCCAGCAGCCAATACGACAGGGAGAACACTGAAGCTTTCTTT.

This rearrangement joins TRBV5-1 to TRBJ2-5; D is undetermined. The CDR3 length is 13 residues. Germline lookup yields CDR1 SGHRS and CDR2 YFSETQ. Trimming shortened V by 1 base and J by 4 bases, and 8 bases separated the two germline ends. CDR3 DNA: TGCGCCAGCAGCTTGAACAGCCCAGAGACCCAGTACTTC. Its translation is CASSLNSPETQYF.

The rearrangement uses TRBV6-2 or TRBV6-3 and TRBJ2-3; the match to TRBD2 covers 7 bases. With 5 bases clipped from V and 2 bases from J, the junction kept 7 bases outside the gene matches. CDR3 length equals 15 residues. Germline CDR1 reads MNHEY; CDR2 reads SVGEGT. The CDR3 here is CASSHIAGYTDTQYF. The CDR3 DNA sequence: TGTGCCAGCAGTCATATAGCGGGCTACACAGATACGCAGTATTTT.

This rearrangement joins TRBV10-3 to TRBJ2-1, with 13 bases fitting TRBD2. The CDR3 totals 15 residues. V was clipped by 4 bases and J by 7 bases; unmatched bases: 4. Germline V CDR1 and CDR2: ENHRY, SYGVKD. The CDR3 loop is CAISVTSGGTNEQFF. The CDR3 DNA is TGTGCCATCAGTGTGACTAGCGGGGGGACGAATGAGCAGTTCTTC.

This clone was seen once. The J gene is TRBJ1-2, the V gene TRBV7-9, with D unclear. The CDR3 runs to 14 residues. CDR1 is SEHNR, CDR2 FQNEAQ, per germline (reference sequence). Trimming removed 0 bases from V and 4 bases from J, with 9 bases in between. The CDR3 sequence is CASSLALTPYGYTF. The DNA of the CDR3 is TGTGCCAGCAGCTTAGCGTTGACACCCTATGGCTACACCTTC.

CDR3 region: CASSPQGYQPQHF. The CDR3 region has the DNA TGTGCCAGCAGCCCACAGGGATATCAGCCCCAGCATTTT. The V and J genes are TRBV2 and TRBJ1-5; the D gene is possibly TRBD1 (6 bases). Looked up from germline, CDR1 is SNHLY and CDR2 is FYNNEI. V gave up 6 bases and J gave up 5 bases, with 11 bases separating them. The CDR3 consists of 13 residues.

This clone occurred many times. This chain uses TRBV7-9 with TRBJ1-6; a possible D gene is TRBD1 (5 bases). Between the trimmed V and J ends, which lost 4 bases and 6 bases, there was a span of 16 bases. CDR1 is SEHNR, CDR2 FQNEAQ, per germline (reference sequence). This CDR3 is 16 amino acids long. CDR3 sequence (DNA): TGTGCCAGCAGCTCGGACGAAATGGGGGGTAATTCACCCCTCCACTTT. The encoded protein is CASSSDEMGGNSPLHF.

V usage is TRBV6-5 and J usage is TRBJ1-1; a possible D gene is TRBD1 (5 bases). Per germline, CDR1 MNHEY and CDR2 SVGAGI. V lost 5 bases and J 1 base, leaving 11 bases between the germline ends. This CDR3 region has 14 residues. The CDR3 nucleotides are TGTGCCAGCAGTCGCCCTGACAGGAACACTGAAGCTTTCTTT. It is translated as CASSRPDRNTEAFF.

V gene TRBV6-2 or TRBV6-3 combines with J gene TRBJ2-5; 12 positions agree with TRBD2. The CDR3 runs to 20 residues. From germline, CDR1 is MNHEY and CDR2 SVGEGT. The trim removed 2 bases at V and 2 bases at J, leaving 15 bases unmatched. The CDR3 loop reads CASSYARTFLGLAGQETQYF. The CDR3 DNA reads as TGTGCCAGCAGTTACGCCAGGACTTTCCTAGGACTAGCGGGGCAAGAGACCCAGTACTTC.

This chain joins TRBV19 and TRBJ2-3, with D hard to call. The V end was cut by 2 bases, the J end by 4 bases, with 16 bases between. This CDR3 has 16 amino acids. Germline CDR1 is LNHDA and CDR2 is SQIVND (reference sequence). CDR3 bases: TGTGCCAGTAGTATAACATCTAGACGTCGGGCAGATACGCAGTATTTT. It specifies CASSITSRRRADTQYF.

The V and J genes are TRBV7-8 and TRBJ1-4; 7 bases are a match to TRBD1. Losses at the gene ends were 4 bases for V and 5 bases for J; bases not matched to a gene: 4. The V gene's germline CDR1 is SGHVS and CDR2 FQNEAQ. CDR3 length equals 14 residues. The CDR3 sequence is CASSSGTVNEKLFF. The CDR3 DNA sequence: TGTGCCAGCAGCTCGGGGACAGTAAATGAAAAACTGTTTTTT.

V and J are TRBV6-4 and TRBJ2-2; D perhaps matches TRBD2 (6 bases). The germline CDR1 and CDR2 sequences are MRHNA and SNTAGT. Trimming pared 8 bases from V and 3 bases from J, leaving 13 bases between. This CDR3 has 14 amino acids. As DNA, the CDR3 is TGTGCCAGCCGCGGAGGGGCTGACACCGGGGAGCTGTTTTTT. This gives the protein CASRGGADTGELFF.

This rearrangement joins TRBV28 to TRBJ2-2; 12 nucleotides match TRBD2. The CDR3 has 17 residues. After removal of 6 bases from V and 0 bases from J, the junction contained 5 bases not matched to a gene. Per germline, CDR1 MDHEN and CDR2 SYDVKM. The CDR3 spells CASSVLAGGANTGELFF. The CDR3 DNA sequence: TGTGCCAGCAGCGTCCTAGCGGGAGGGGCGAACACCGGGGAGCTGTTTTTT.

The chain links TRBV6-4 to TRBJ2-1; TRBD2 agrees at 11 bases. Germline V gene sequence: CDR1 MRHNA, CDR2 SNTAGT. The CDR3 totals 16 residues. V shed 4 bases and J 15 bases; nucleotides not matched to a gene: 17. The CDR3 region is CASSASFTGLAGGLFF. DNA of the CDR3: TGTGCCAGCAGTGCCTCCTTCACGGGTCTAGCGGGAGGTCTGTTCTTC.

V and J are TRBV2 and TRBJ1-1; D gene unclear. The CDR3 runs to 13 residues. Between the trimmed V and J ends, which lost 7 bases and 0 bases, there was a span of 9 bases. Germline CDR1 is SNHLY and CDR2 is FYNNEI. The CDR3 region is CASMKGVNTEAFF. The CDR3 coding sequence is TGTGCCAGCATGAAGGGAGTGAACACTGAAGCTTTCTTT.

The gene calls are TRBV6-6 and TRBJ1-6; perhaps TRBD1 as D (6 bases). CDR1 and CDR2 (germline): MNHNY, SVGAGI (reference sequence). The CDR3 runs to 17 residues. Trimming shortened V by 5 bases and J by 8 bases, and 22 bases separated the two germline ends. This CDR3 is CASSPRTARRPDSPLHF. CDR3 nucleotides: TGTGCCAGCAGTCCGAGGACAGCTCGGAGACCGGATTCACCCCTCCACTTT.

V usage is TRBV5-8 and J usage is TRBJ2-5, with unresolved D. Trimming took 0 bases from V and 2 from J, leaving 5 bases between them. The CDR3 has 13 amino acids. Germline V CDR1 and CDR2: SGHTS, YDEGEE. The CDR3 nucleotides read TGTGCCAGCAGCTTGGCCCAGCAAGAGACCCAGTACTTC. It encodes CASSLAQQETQYF.

The chain employs TRBV7-8 and TRBJ2-1; D call uncertain. Germline V lookup: CDR1 SGHVS, CDR2 FQNEAQ. V lost 4 bases and J 9 bases, leaving 19 bases between the germline ends. The CDR3 consists of 15 residues. In nucleotides, the CDR3 is TGTGCCAGCAGCTATCTGCGGTACGGAGCCGGTGAGCAGTTCTTC. It codes for CASSYLRYGAGEQFF.

V and J are TRBV5-5 and TRBJ2-5; possible D gene TRBD2, 5 bases. This CDR3 spans 15 amino acids. The germline V gene encodes CDR1 SGHKS and CDR2 YYEKEE (reference sequence). V dropped 1 base and J dropped 5 bases, with 15 bases sitting between them. CDR3 sequence: CASSLRALAGETQYF. The CDR3 DNA follows: TGTGCCAGCAGCTTGCGGGCTCTAGCTGGGGAGACCCAGTACTTC.

V is TRBV6-6 and J is TRBJ1-5, with TRBD1 matching 7 bases. The CDR3 covers 15 residues. Germline CDR1 is MNHNY and CDR2 is SVGAGI (reference sequence). V was pared by 6 bases and J by 0 bases, with 5 bases of the junction left unmatched. In nucleotides, the CDR3 is TGTGCCAGCAGGACAGGGCCGCATAGCAATCAGCCCCAGCATTTT. Encoded protein: CASRTGPHSNQPQHF.

This chain links TRBV4-2 with TRBJ2-3; 9 bases align to TRBD2. V shed 0 bases and J 6 bases; nucleotides not matched to a gene: 10. The CDR3 covers 17 residues. Germline V gene data show CDR1 as LGHNA and CDR2 as YNFKEQ. The CDR3 coding sequence is TGTGCCAGCAGCCAAGAGGAGGCTAGCGGGGCTATCGATACGCAGTATTTT. This codes for CASSQEEASGAIDTQYF.

Here the CDR3 reads CASSLVQREDRSTDTQYF. The CDR3 DNA is TGCGCCAGCAGCTTGGTCCAGCGGGAGGATCGAAGCACAGATACGCAGTATTTT. The chain uses TRBV5-1 and TRBJ2-3; 9 nucleotides match TRBD2. Germline CDR1 reads SGHRS; CDR2 reads YFSETQ. After removal of 0 bases from V and 0 bases from J, the junction contained 8 bases not matched to a gene. The CDR3 covers 18 residues. Variable domain in full (rest from reference TRBV5-1 and TRBJ2-3): KAGVTQTPRYLIKTRGQQVTLSCSPISGHRSVSWYQQTPGQGLQFLFEYFSETQRNKGNFPGRFSGRQFSNSRSEMNVSTLELGDSALYLCASSLVQREDRSTDTQYFGPGTRLTVL.

This chain connects TRBV4-1 to TRBJ1-6; a weak D match, TRBD1 (5 bases). The CDR3 covers 15 residues. V was shortened by 1 base and J by 8 bases, with 12 bases between the two germline ends. CDR1 and CDR2 (germline): MGHRA, YSYEKL. CDR3 amino acids: CASSQGKGVDSPLHF. The CDR3 DNA sequence: TGCGCCAGCAGCCAAGGGAAAGGGGTCGATTCACCCCTCCACTTT.

The chain is built from TRBV5-6 and TRBJ1-2, with 10 bases aligning to TRBD1. The CDR3 sequence is 14 residues long. Germline V lookup: CDR1 SGHDT, CDR2 YYEEEE. With 4 bases clipped from V and 4 bases from J, the junction kept 4 bases outside the gene matches. The CDR3 protein is CASSPGTGAYGYTF. CDR3 nucleotides: TGTGCCAGCAGCCCCGGGACAGGGGCCTATGGCTACACCTTC. Filled out from reference TRBV5-6 and TRBJ1-2, the complete variable domain reads DAGVTQSPTHLIKTRGQQVTLRCSPKSGHDTVSWYQQALGQGPQFIFQYYEEEERQRGNFPDRFSGHQFPNYSSELNVNALLLGDSALYLCASSPGTGAYGYTFGSGTRLTVV.

This clone was observed a single time. J is TRBJ2-1 and V is TRBV20-1; D may be TRBD2 (5 bases). Germline assignment: CDR1 DFQATT and CDR2 SNEGSKA (reference sequence). CDR3 length equals 11 residues. Deletions cut 7 bases from V and 5 bases from J, with 9 bases between. For the CDR3, the DNA is TGCAGTGTTATCGGGGACAATGAGCAGTTCTTC. Its protein product is CSVIGDNEQFF.

This clone was seen a single time. The same CDR3 arises from other DNA sequences in this sample as well. The chain couples TRBV28 to TRBJ2-7; D gene unclear. This CDR3 is built from 12 residues. Germline V CDR1 and CDR2: MDHEN, SYDVKM. The V and J ends lost 2 bases and 2 bases respectively, with 4 bases between them. The CDR3 DNA reads TGTGCCAGCAGTTTAACGGCCTACGAGCAGTACTTC. Protein: CASSLTAYEQYF.

Comment on this clone: This same CDR3 is encoded by further DNA sequences in the sample. The chain combines TRBV5-4 with TRBJ2-3; 8 positions match TRBD1. CDR1 SGHNT and CDR2 YYREEE come from the germline V gene (reference sequence). V lost 1 base to trimming and J lost 2 bases; unmatched junction nucleotides: 0. The CDR3 consists of 14 residues. In nucleotides, the CDR3 is TGTGCCAGCAGCTTGCAGGGGGCCACAGATACGCAGTATTTT. Its protein product is CASSLQGATDTQYF.